This T cell receptor beta chain was found in a study of blood T cells in healthy people across ages. Primers used in a second PCR of roughly 6 to 11 cycles were a sample-barcoded 5' primer and a J-beta primer mix. Each CDR3 protein is one row after TCRdb ran MiXCR on the 5' RACE reads. The table includes about 800,000 distinct CDR3 sequences, 20% to 25% detected once. Concerning this clonotype: What it recognizes is unknown.

Overall study results and limits: Higher diversity and more naive CD4+ cells were features of long-lived donors, compared to aged donors.

The data were also submitted as part of a second study, on T cells of mothers and their children. From that study: Three healthy Caucasian mothers, along with their six children, served as the donors. Amplification in the second PCR used the M1S primer, which added sample barcodes and 2-4 random nucleotides.

The source is a boy younger than 18 in good health. Sequencing used blood.

The CDR3 loop reads CASSPRASVLHEQYF. Written as DNA, the CDR3 is TGTGCCAGCAGCCCGCGGGCTAGCGTTCTCCACGAGCAGTACTTC. V is TRBV3-1 and J is TRBJ2-7, with D maybe TRBD2 (6 bases). CDR1 is LGHDT and CDR2 is YNNKEL in the germline V gene (reference sequence). The CDR3 contains 15 residues. V shed 4 bases and J shed 5 bases, with 18 bases lying between them.